One and the same sample provided the 32 T cell receptor beta chains below, sequenced in a study of chemoradiotherapy in HPV16-positive cancers. Using immunoSEQ multiplex PCR, the repertoire was profiled, and TCRdb retains in-frame clones only, with some absent. The repertoire holds roughly 20,000 clones, over 85% seen once, with roughly 15% in the top ten. The sequencing used blood, collected from a patient who underwent chemoradiotherapy. These receptors were collected from a human donor with HPV-associated anogenital cancer.

This sequence joins TRBV28 and TRBJ1-2; TRBD1 is a possible D gene (6 bases). The CDR3 runs to 14 residues. Germline assignment: CDR1 MDHEN and CDR2 SYDVKM. Between the trimmed V and J ends, which lost 6 bases and 8 bases, there was a span of 19 bases. The CDR3 nucleotides read TGTGCCAGCAGCAACCGGGACACCATGGGAGGCTACACCTTC. Amino acids: CASSNRDTMGGYTF.

The genes are TRBV9 and TRBJ2-7; 8 nucleotides agree with TRBD1. CDR3 length: 15 amino acids. V lost 2 bases to trimming and J lost 4 bases; unmatched junction nucleotides: 8. Germline V gives CDR1 SGDLS, CDR2 YYNGEE. CDR3 sequence: CASSVAGTGYYEQYF. CDR3 coding DNA: TGTGCCAGCAGCGTGGCTGGGACAGGTTATTACGAGCAGTACTTC. The full variable domain, in which reference TRBV9 and TRBJ2-7 provide the parts outside the CDR3, is DSGVTQTPKHLITATGQRVTLRCSPRSGDLSVYWYQQSLDQGLQFLIQYYNGEERAKGNILERFSAQQFPDLHSELNLSSLELGDSALYFCASSVAGTGYYEQYFGPGTRLTVT.

This clone was counted once. This rearrangement joins TRBV19 to TRBJ1-4, with D hard to call. Trimming pared 1 base from V and 13 bases from J, leaving 10 bases between. Per germline, CDR1 LNHDA and CDR2 SQIVND (reference sequence). CDR3 length: 12 residues. CDR3 amino acids: CASSIVRSTLFF. CDR3 nucleotide sequence: TGTGCCAGTAGTATAGTAAGAAGTACACTGTTTTTT.

This clone appeared once. The chain uses TRBV9 and TRBJ1-6; the D is unclear. Germline V gene lookup returns CDR1 SGDLS and CDR2 YYNGEE. V shed 1 base and J shed 4 bases, with 6 bases lying between them. There are 14 residues in the CDR3. The CDR3 protein is CASSVTAYNSPLHF. CDR3 nucleotides: TGTGCCAGCAGCGTAACGGCTTATAATTCACCCCTCCACTTT.

The chain couples TRBV4-1 to TRBJ1-1; D is unclear. The CDR3 loop spans 15 amino acids. V was shortened by 4 bases and J by 1 base, with 13 bases between the two germline ends. Germline V gene sequence: CDR1 MGHRA, CDR2 YSYEKL. The DNA of the CDR3 is TGCGCCAGCAGCCCCCACTTTGTCGGGAACACTGAAGCTTTCTTT. Translating it yields CASSPHFVGNTEAFF.

This rearrangement joins TRBV11-3 to TRBJ2-1; TRBD2 matches at 8 bases. This CDR3 has 15 residues. Germline V gene lookup returns CDR1 SGHNT and CDR2 YENEEA. The V and J ends lost 4 bases and 9 bases, in that order; junction bases with no gene match: 11. CDR3 DNA sequence: TGTGCCAGCAGCTCTTCTACCGGGACTAGAGCTGAGCAGTTCTTC. It translates to CASSSSTGTRAEQFF.

This chain links TRBV18 with TRBJ2-5, with no clear D. The J call is uncertain, as TRBJ2-7 better fits the DNA end. The CDR3 spans 13 residues. Germline CDR1 and CDR2: KGHSH and LQKENI. This CDR3 reads CASSLYNSYEQYF. Written as DNA, the CDR3 is TGTGCCAGCTCACTCTACAACTCCTACGAGCAGTACTTC.

V and J are TRBV27 and TRBJ2-7, with 9 nucleotides matching TRBD2. The CDR3 is 14 amino acids. In germline, CDR1 is MNHEY, CDR2 SMNVEV (reference sequence). Trimming removed 2 bases from V and 2 bases from J; junction bases left unmatched: 1. Written as DNA, the CDR3 is TGTGCCAGCAGTTTAGCGGGAGGGCCCTACGAGCAGTACTTC. As protein: CASSLAGGPYEQYF.

This clone has only a few counts. The same CDR3 also results from other DNA sequences found in this sample. The CDR3 DNA reads as TGCAGCGTTGAAGTCACAGGAAACACCATATATTTT. Its translation: CSVEVTGNTIYF. The rearrangement uses TRBV29-1 and TRBJ1-3, with D unresolved. Deletions cut 1 base from V and 4 bases from J, with 5 bases between. Germline CDR1 SQVTM, CDR2 ANQGSEA. The CDR3 has 12 amino acids.

The rearrangement uses TRBV2 and TRBJ1-2, with D perhaps matching TRBD1 (6 bases). CDR1 is SNHLY, CDR2 FYNNEI, per germline. The CDR3 is 13 amino acids. V lost 4 bases, J lost 8 bases, and 14 bases lay in between. The CDR3 sequence is CASSGDRRWGYTF. The DNA of the CDR3 is TGTGCCAGCAGTGGAGACAGGCGTTGGGGCTACACCTTC.

The gene calls are TRBV7-2 and TRBJ2-1; a weak D match, TRBD2 (6 bases). This CDR3 contains 17 residues. From germline, CDR1 is SGHTA and CDR2 FQGNSA. Between the trimmed V and J ends, which lost 1 base and 4 bases, there was a span of 17 bases. The CDR3 nucleotides are TGTGCCAGCAGCTTAGATGGAGCGGGTTGGTCTTACAATGAGCAGTTCTTC. Its protein product is CASSLDGAGWSYNEQFF.

The chain links TRBV15 to TRBJ1-1; 12 bases line up with TRBD1. CDR1 is LNHNV and CDR2 is YYDKDF in the germline V gene (reference sequence). J gave up 4 bases and V 5 bases, and 8 bases lay outside the gene matches. The CDR3 consists of 16 residues. Here the CDR3 reads CATSGGTGGVSTEAFF. CDR3 coding DNA: TGTGCCACCAGCGGGGGGACAGGGGGCGTCAGCACTGAAGCTTTCTTT.

V is TRBV7-2 and J is TRBJ2-7; TRBD2 agrees at 7 bases. The CDR3 spans 14 residues. Trimming took 2 bases from V and 3 from J; bases not matched to a gene: 4. Germline CDR1 and CDR2: SGHTA and FQGNSA. The CDR3 reads CASSLTGLGYEQYF. DNA for the CDR3: TGTGCCAGCAGCTTAACAGGACTAGGCTACGAGCAGTACTTC.

J is TRBJ1-6 and V is TRBV7-9; D ambiguous. In germline, CDR1 is SEHNR, CDR2 FQNEAQ (reference sequence). Trimming removed 3 bases at V and 6 bases at J, with 12 bases between. CDR3 length equals 15 residues. CDR3 residues: CASSFSWGSNSPLHF. In DNA form, the CDR3 reads TGTGCCAGCAGCTTTTCATGGGGTTCTAATTCACCCCTCCACTTT.

This clone was observed a few times. V usage is TRBV5-6 and J usage is TRBJ2-5; D is unresolved. Germline CDR1 is SGHDT and CDR2 is YYEEEE. The CDR3 has 12 amino acids. V dropped 1 base and J dropped 5 bases, with 6 bases sitting between them. The CDR3 DNA reads TGTGCCAGCAGCTTGAGGCGTGAGACCCAGTACTTC. Amino acids: CASSLRRETQYF.

This clone was found a few times. The chain links TRBV5-1 to TRBJ2-1; D possibly uses TRBD1 or TRBD2 (5 bases each). The CDR3 has 15 residues. The V gene's germline CDR1 is SGHRS and CDR2 YFSETQ. The germline V and J ends were trimmed by 2 bases and 2 bases, with 11 bases remaining between them. The CDR3 loop reads CASSLGGHTYNEQFF. CDR3 nucleotide sequence: TGCGCCAGCAGCTTAGGAGGACATACCTACAATGAGCAGTTCTTC.

V gene TRBV9 combines with J gene TRBJ1-4, with D possibly being TRBD1 (6 bases). CDR1 SGDLS and CDR2 YYNGEE come from the germline V gene. The CDR3 runs 16 residues. Trimming took 1 base from V and 8 from J, leaving 18 bases between them. The CDR3 loop reads CASSVQPRGPSEKLFF. The CDR3 coding sequence is TGTGCCAGCAGCGTACAGCCACGGGGGCCTAGCGAAAAACTGTTTTTT.

The V gene is TRBV19, the J gene TRBJ2-2; possibly TRBD2 for D (6 bases). CDR1 is LNHDA and CDR2 is SQIVND in the germline V gene (reference sequence). The CDR3 covers 14 residues. V was trimmed by 8 bases and J by 4 bases, leaving 14 bases between them. The CDR3 bases are TGTGCCAGTTTAAACGGGACTGTCACCGGGGAGCTGTTTTTT. Its protein product is CASLNGTVTGELFF.

As DNA, the CDR3 is TGTGCCAGCAGCTTAATGGACATAGGCTCCTACGAGCAGTACTTC. Its protein product is CASSLMDIGSYEQYF. This rearrangement joins TRBV7-9 to TRBJ2-7; D might be TRBD1 (5 bases). The CDR3 has 15 residues. CDR1 is SEHNR, CDR2 FQNEAQ, per germline (reference sequence). V gave up 2 bases and J gave up 0 bases, with 11 bases separating them.

This clone has more than one count but fewer than ten. The chain links TRBV14 to TRBJ2-7; 7 bases are shared with TRBD1. Trimming took 4 bases from V and 4 from J; bases not matched to a gene: 4. CDR1 is SGHDN, CDR2 FVKESK, per germline. The length of the CDR3 is 13 residues. The CDR3 nucleotides read TGTGCCAGCAGCCTAGACAGGGCGTACGAGCAGTACTTC. Translated, it gives CASSLDRAYEQYF.

The chain links TRBV7-2 to TRBJ2-7; D might be TRBD2 (5 bases). Germline assignment: CDR1 SGHTA and CDR2 FQGNSA. The germline V and J ends were trimmed by 5 bases and 4 bases, with 9 bases remaining between them. The CDR3 sequence is 12 residues long. DNA for the CDR3: TGTGCCAGCAGCCAGGACTTGTACGAGCAGTACTTC. This codes for CASSQDLYEQYF.

V usage is TRBV9 and J usage is TRBJ1-3; D is uncertain. V dropped 2 bases and J dropped 8 bases, with 14 bases sitting between them. Germline CDR1 SGDLS, CDR2 YYNGEE. CDR3 length: 14 amino acids. The CDR3 is CASSVEGQGYTIYF. CDR3 DNA sequence: TGTGCCAGCAGCGTCGAAGGGCAAGGCTACACCATATATTTT.

The V gene is TRBV7-2, the J gene TRBJ1-4; D is unclear. Trimming removed 6 bases from V and 8 bases from J, with 13 bases in between. Germline V gene data show CDR1 as SGHTA and CDR2 as FQGNSA. CDR3 length equals 13 residues. The CDR3 DNA reads TGTGCCAGCAGTTTGACCCGGGCAGAAAAACTGTTTTTT. Its translation: CASSLTRAEKLFF. The full variable domain, rest sourced from reference TRBV7-2 and TRBJ1-4, is GAGVSQSPSNKVTEKGKDVELRCDPISGHTALYWYRQSLGQGLEFLIYFQGNSAPDKSGLPSDRFSAERTGGSVSTLTIQRTQQEDSAVYLCASSLTRAEKLFFGSGTQLSVL.

About this clone: The identical CDR3 is also encoded by other nucleotide sequences in the sample. The V call is TRBV5-1, the J call TRBJ2-7; a weak D match, TRBD1 (6 bases). The CDR3 covers 16 residues. Looked up from germline, CDR1 is SGHRS and CDR2 is YFSETQ. V lost 0 bases to trimming and J lost 2 bases, with 15 bases between them. CDR3 region: CASSLGHRDTTYEQYF. In DNA form, the CDR3 reads TGCGCCAGCAGCTTGGGGCACCGGGACACCACCTACGAGCAGTACTTC.

The gene calls are TRBV19 and TRBJ1-2; weak D call: TRBD1 (5 bases). This CDR3 comprises 18 residues. V was trimmed by 7 bases and J by 5 bases, leaving 29 bases between them. Germline values: CDR1 LNHDA, CDR2 SQIVND (reference sequence). The CDR3 region is CASTIRGVFGGYRYGYTF. The CDR3 bases are TGTGCCAGTACCATCCGGGGGGTTTTCGGAGGATACCGATATGGCTACACCTTC.

CDR3 sequence: CASSDMAWGSYNEQFF. DNA of the CDR3: TGTGCCAGCAGTGACATGGCGTGGGGCTCCTACAATGAGCAGTTCTTC. The V call is TRBV2, the J call TRBJ2-1; D remains unclear. Trimming removed 3 bases from V and 0 bases from J, with 12 bases in between. CDR3 length equals 16 residues. Per the germline V gene, CDR1 is SNHLY and CDR2 is FYNNEI.

The V and J genes are TRBV7-9 and TRBJ1-4; D possibly corresponds to TRBD1 (5 bases). Germline V CDR1 and CDR2: SEHNR, FQNEAQ (reference sequence). V lost 4 bases and J lost 3, with 15 bases in between. The CDR3 has 16 amino acids. CDR3 DNA sequence: TGTGCCAGCAGCTCGTCCTCGGGGGGAGCTAATGAAAAACTGTTTTTT. It encodes CASSSSSGGANEKLFF.

This rearrangement joins TRBV7-2 to TRBJ2-5; weak D call: TRBD2 (6 bases). V was trimmed by 5 bases and J by 5 bases, leaving 9 bases between them. CDR1 SGHTA and CDR2 FQGNSA come from the germline V gene. The CDR3 spans 12 residues. CDR3 sequence (DNA): TGTGCCAGCAGCCGGGGGACCGAGACCCAGTACTTC. Its translation is CASSRGTETQYF.

This rearrangement joins TRBV4-1 to TRBJ2-3, with D perhaps matching TRBD1 or TRBD2 (5 bases each). Germline V gives CDR1 MGHRA, CDR2 YSYEKL. The ends were cut back, 5 bases at V and 2 bases at J, with 14 bases in the middle. The CDR3 covers 15 residues. CDR3 DNA: TGCGCCAGCAGCACACCGGGACGGACCACAGATACGCAGTATTTT. Protein: CASSTPGRTTDTQYF.

The chain combines TRBV7-2 with TRBJ2-7; 12 bases match TRBD2. The CDR3 length is 17 residues. J gave up 2 bases and V 4 bases, and 9 bases lay outside the gene matches. Germline lookup yields CDR1 SGHTA and CDR2 FQGNSA. The CDR3 region has the DNA TGTGCCAGCAGCTCCCCGGGACTAGCGGGCCTGACCTACGAGCAGTACTTC. Encoded protein: CASSSPGLAGLTYEQYF.

The chain uses TRBV4-2 and TRBJ1-1; D gene unclear. The germline V and J ends were trimmed by 0 bases and 7 bases, with 15 bases remaining between them. The CDR3 totals 15 residues. Germline values: CDR1 LGHNA, CDR2 YNFKEQ. The CDR3 bases are TGTGCCAGCAGCCAAGAAGGAGGAACGGAGGGTGAAGCTTTCTTT. It encodes CASSQEGGTEGEAFF.

The rearrangement joins TRBV5-4 to TRBJ2-7, with a possible D match to TRBD2 (6 bases). Germline CDR1 reads SGHNT; CDR2 reads YYREEE (reference sequence). The CDR3 is 14 amino acids. V dropped 7 bases and J dropped 1 base, with 15 bases sitting between them. This chain's CDR3 is CASGSGFKSYEQYF. CDR3 in DNA: TGTGCCAGCGGGAGCGGGTTCAAGTCCTACGAGCAGTACTTC.